This passage covers 29 T cell receptor beta chains from one sample sequenced in a study of blood T cell repertoires in COVID-19. Generated by immunoSEQ multiplex PCR, the TCRdb table keeps only in-frame clones and is missing some. There are roughly 200,000 clones in the sample; 70% to 90% occur only once, and roughly 3.5% lies in the top ten. Sequencing input: peripheral blood. The receptors stem from a man aged 60 to 75 with acute or convalescent COVID-19.

V and J are TRBV7-2 and TRBJ2-5; a weak D match, TRBD2 (6 bases). Germline V CDR1 and CDR2: SGHTA, FQGNSA. The CDR3 contains 16 residues. V dropped 0 bases and J dropped 2 bases, with 13 bases sitting between them. CDR3 protein: CASSLARGAGQETQYF. The DNA for the CDR3 is TGTGCCAGCAGCTTAGCGCGCGGGGCAGGACAAGAGACCCAGTACTTC.

The CDR3 DNA sequence: TGTGCCAGCAGCGCTATCGGGGTCCTCGGGAAGCAGTACTTC. Its protein is CASSAIGVLGKQYF. The V call is TRBV7-9, the J call TRBJ2-7; D is possibly TRBD2 (5 bases). CDR3 length: 14 amino acids. Trimming removed 5 bases from V and 8 bases from J, with 19 bases in between. Germline CDR1 SEHNR, CDR2 FQNEAQ (reference sequence). Variable domain in full (rest from reference TRBV7-9 and TRBJ2-7): DTGVSQNPRHKITKRGQNVTFRCDPISEHNRLYWYRQTLGQGPEFLTYFQNEAQLEKSRLLSDRFSAERPKGSFSTLEIQRTEQGDSAMYLCASSAIGVLGKQYFGPGTRLTVT.

V is TRBV27 and J is TRBJ2-2; TRBD2 matches at 13 bases. V lost 3 bases to trimming and J lost 4 bases; unmatched junction nucleotides: 5. From germline, CDR1 is MNHEY and CDR2 SMNVEV (reference sequence). The CDR3 covers 17 residues. CDR3 amino acids: CASSFRTSGSSTGELFF. CDR3 sequence (DNA): TGTGCCAGCAGTTTCCGGACTAGCGGGAGTTCCACCGGGGAGCTGTTTTTT.

The gene calls are TRBV9 and TRBJ1-6; tentative D call: TRBD1 (5 bases). Germline lookup yields CDR1 SGDLS and CDR2 YYNGEE. Trimming took 0 bases from V and 7 from J, leaving 8 bases between them. This CDR3 is built from 14 residues. The CDR3 region is CASSVAGGNSPLHF. Here the CDR3 DNA reads TGTGCCAGCAGCGTAGCGGGGGGGAATTCACCCCTCCACTTT.

This clone turned up a few times. The rearrangement uses TRBV2 and TRBJ2-7; the D is unclear. Germline CDR1 is SNHLY and CDR2 is FYNNEI. V lost 7 bases and J lost 1, with 5 bases in between. This CDR3 spans 11 amino acids. The CDR3 DNA follows: TGTGCCAGCATCAGGTCCTACGAGCAGTACTTC. It translates to CASIRSYEQYF.

V gene TRBV9 combines with J gene TRBJ1-2; D uncertain. Looked up from germline, CDR1 is SGDLS and CDR2 is YYNGEE. Trimming took off 2 bases at V and 4 bases at J, with 9 bases between the two ends. This CDR3 is built from 13 residues. The CDR3 reads CASSVWAGYGYTF. CDR3 sequence (DNA): TGTGCCAGCAGCGTCTGGGCTGGCTATGGCTACACCTTC.

This chain uses TRBV7-6 with TRBJ2-7; no clear D gene. CDR3 length: 11 amino acids. The V and J ends lost 4 bases and 2 bases respectively, with 3 bases between them. CDR1 and CDR2 (germline): SGHVS, FNYEAQ. In nucleotides, the CDR3 is TGTGCCAGCAGCTCTACCTACGAGCAGTACTTC. This sequence encodes CASSSTYEQYF.

The chain combines TRBV28 with TRBJ1-3; 9 bases map to TRBD1. Germline V gene data show CDR1 as MDHEN and CDR2 as SYDVKM. The V gene end was trimmed by 3 bases and the J gene end by 7 bases; junction bases not matched to a gene: 4. The CDR3 is made up of 14 amino acids. In DNA, the CDR3 is TGTGCCAGCAGTTTTACGACAGGGGGTAACACCATATATTTT. Its translation: CASSFTTGGNTIYF.

This clone has only one observation. The chain combines TRBV2 with TRBJ2-3; 7 nucleotides match TRBD1. The length of the CDR3 is 14 residues. The germline V gene encodes CDR1 SNHLY and CDR2 FYNNEI. V trimming: 2 bases; J trimming: 4 bases; junction bases outside the gene matches: 3. The DNA for the CDR3 is TGTGCCAGCAGTGAAAGTACAGGGGCAGATACGCAGTATTTT. Translating it yields CASSESTGADTQYF. Based on the CDR3 plus reference TRBV2 and TRBJ2-3, the full variable domain is EPEVTQTPSHQVTQMGQEVILRCVPISNHLYFYWYRQILGQKVEFLVSFYNNEISEKSEIFDDQFSVERPDGSNFTLKIRSTKLEDSAMYFCASSESTGADTQYFGPGTRLTVL.

This chain uses TRBV4-3 with TRBJ2-2; 7 nucleotides align to TRBD2. V shed 0 bases and J 6 bases; nucleotides not matched to a gene: 4. CDR1 and CDR2 (germline): LGHNA, YSLEER. This CDR3 is 15 amino acids long. CDR3 sequence: CASSQEVGGPGELFF. CDR3 coding DNA: TGCGCCAGCAGCCAAGAAGTGGGAGGGCCCGGGGAGCTGTTTTTT.

This chain joins TRBV7-2 and TRBJ2-3; 9 bases match TRBD2. Germline trimming cut 5 bases from V and 5 bases from J; bases unmatched to any gene: 8. The CDR3 loop spans 15 amino acids. Germline CDR1 SGHTA, CDR2 FQGNSA. The CDR3 DNA follows: TGTGCCAGCAGCCCGTGGACTAGCGCGAGAGATACGCAGTATTTT. Protein: CASSPWTSARDTQYF.

The J gene is TRBJ1-2, the V gene TRBV18; 8 bases fit TRBD1. Germline-derived CDR1 and CDR2 are KGHSH and LQKENI. The CDR3 runs to 13 residues. V trimming: 2 bases; J trimming: 8 bases; junction bases outside the gene matches: 4. CDR3 sequence: CASSPVTGEGYTF. For the CDR3, the DNA is TGTGCCAGCTCACCAGTGACAGGGGAAGGCTACACCTTC.

The chain recombines TRBV6-6 with TRBJ1-4; 10 bases are shared with TRBD1. Germline-derived CDR1 and CDR2 are MNHNY and SVGAGI (reference sequence). Losses at the gene ends were 4 bases for V and 7 bases for J; bases not matched to a gene: 6. This CDR3 region has 15 residues. The CDR3 sequence is CASSSIDRGPEKLFF. CDR3 bases: TGTGCCAGCAGTTCAATCGACAGGGGGCCTGAAAAACTGTTTTTT.

This chain links TRBV7-8 with TRBJ2-5; weak D call: TRBD1 (6 bases). The CDR3 has 15 residues. Germline assignment: CDR1 SGHVS and CDR2 FQNEAQ. V was trimmed by 1 base and J by 0 bases, leaving 9 bases between them. Here the CDR3 reads CASSLGRGYQETQYF. The CDR3 DNA reads as TGTGCCAGCAGCTTAGGAAGGGGGTACCAAGAGACCCAGTACTTC.

V gene TRBV5-1 combines with J gene TRBJ2-2, with a weak D call TRBD2 (5 bases). Germline values: CDR1 SGHRS, CDR2 YFSETQ. V lost 0 bases and J lost 6, with 12 bases in between. This CDR3 comprises 15 residues. For the CDR3, the DNA is TGCGCCAGCAGCTTGGAGGTTGGAGGCGCCGGGGAGCTGTTTTTT. This codes for CASSLEVGGAGELFF. Looking up the rest from reference TRBV5-1 and TRBJ2-2 gives the full variable domain: KAGVTQTPRYLIKTRGQQVTLSCSPISGHRSVSWYQQTPGQGLQFLFEYFSETQRNKGNFPGRFSGRQFSNSRSEMNVSTLELGDSALYLCASSLEVGGAGELFFGEGSRLTVL.

This sequence joins TRBV27 and TRBJ2-7, with D maybe TRBD2 (6 bases). V was trimmed by 3 bases and J by 2 bases, leaving 14 bases between them. Per germline, CDR1 MNHEY and CDR2 SMNVEV (reference sequence). This CDR3 has 15 amino acids. DNA of the CDR3: TGTGCCAGCAGTTTCGATCATGGGGGGACCTACGAGCAGTACTTC. Encoded protein: CASSFDHGGTYEQYF.

The rearrangement links TRBV21-1 to TRBJ2-5; TRBD1 is the table's D call and was not checked against the DNA. TRBV21-1 is assigned pseudogene status. This CDR3 contains 13 residues. The CDR3 loop reads CASSKPGAETQYF. The CDR3 nucleotides are TGTGCCAGCAGCAAACCAGGGGCGGAGACCCAGTACTTC.

This clone was recorded a few times. This chain links TRBV15 with TRBJ1-5; 8 bases match TRBD1. The CDR3 length is 14 residues. Germline trimming cut 1 base from V and 5 bases from J; bases unmatched to any gene: 1. The V gene's germline CDR1 is LNHNV and CDR2 YYDKDF (reference sequence). Here the CDR3 reads CATSRGTGHQPQHF. The CDR3 DNA sequence: TGTGCCACCAGCAGAGGGACAGGGCATCAGCCCCAGCATTTT.

This sequence joins TRBV5-4 and TRBJ2-1; 8 bases agree with TRBD2. Germline V gene lookup returns CDR1 SGHNT and CDR2 YYREEE (reference sequence). V shed 4 bases and J 7 bases; nucleotides not matched to a gene: 10. This CDR3 comprises 15 residues. CDR3 amino acids: CASSTLAGKRNEQFF. The CDR3, as DNA: TGTGCCAGCAGCACTTTAGCGGGAAAAAGGAATGAGCAGTTCTTC.

The rearrangement joins TRBV28 to TRBJ1-1, with D possibly TRBD1 on 5 matching bases. CDR3 length equals 15 residues. V was cut by 5 bases and J by 1 base, with 14 bases left in between. Germline-derived CDR1 and CDR2 are MDHEN and SYDVKM. This CDR3 reads CASSPGGAQNTEAFF. CDR3 DNA: TGTGCCAGCAGTCCCGGAGGGGCCCAGAACACTGAAGCTTTCTTT.

This clone was counted a single time. The rearrangement uses TRBV19 and TRBJ2-5; 8 bases map to TRBD1. Germline loops: CDR1 LNHDA, CDR2 SQIVND (reference sequence). The V segment lost 6 bases and the J segment 5 bases; nucleotides outside the gene matches: 11. The CDR3 spans 15 residues. The CDR3 loop is CASSRKTGVQETQYF. Here the CDR3 DNA reads TGTGCCAGTAGCCGAAAGACAGGGGTGCAGGAGACCCAGTACTTC.

The chain has TRBV5-4 and TRBJ2-7; 8 nucleotides line up with TRBD1. The CDR3 extends over 15 amino acids. The germline CDR1 and CDR2 sequences are SGHNT and YYREEE (reference sequence). Trimming cost V 4 bases and J 2 bases; bases outside gene matches: 8. The CDR3, as DNA: TGTGCCAGCAGCCCAGGGGGCGCGAGGACCTACGAGCAGTACTTC. It is translated as CASSPGGARTYEQYF. Combining the CDR3 with reference TRBV5-4 and TRBJ2-7 gives the whole variable domain ETGVTQSPTHLIKTRGQQVTLRCSSQSGHNTVSWYQQALGQGPQFIFQYYREEENGRGNFPPRFSGLQFPNYSSELNVNALELDDSALYLCASSPGGARTYEQYFGPGTRLTVT.

The J gene is TRBJ1-2, the V gene TRBV5-1; TRBD1 matches at 8 bases. The CDR3 covers 16 residues. Losses at the gene ends were 5 bases for V and 5 bases for J; bases not matched to a gene: 14. Per the germline V gene, CDR1 is SGHRS and CDR2 is YFSETQ. CDR3 bases: TGCGCCAGCAGACAAGATCAGACAGGGGTGCGATATGGCTACACCTTC. Its translation is CASRQDQTGVRYGYTF.

The chain is built from TRBV5-1 and TRBJ2-3, with 7 bases lining up with TRBD2. The CDR3 covers 15 residues. Germline CDR1 SGHRS, CDR2 YFSETQ. J gave up 1 base and V 3 bases, and 5 bases lay outside the gene matches. CDR3 loop: CASSSGLVGTDTQYF. The CDR3 nucleotides read TGCGCCAGCAGCTCTGGACTAGTTGGCACAGATACGCAGTATTTT.

J is TRBJ2-1 and V is TRBV5-1; 10 bases line up with TRBD1. Germline trimming cut 4 bases from V and 1 base from J; bases unmatched to any gene: 5. The germline gives CDR1 SGHRS, CDR2 YFSETQ. This CDR3 contains 16 residues. This CDR3 is CASSPGQGGSYNEQFF. CDR3 bases: TGCGCCAGCAGCCCCGGACAGGGGGGTTCCTACAATGAGCAGTTCTTC.

J is TRBJ2-5 and V is TRBV7-9; D is undetermined. Germline CDR1 SEHNR, CDR2 FQNEAQ (reference sequence). This CDR3 has 15 amino acids. V dropped 5 bases and J dropped 4 bases, with 17 bases sitting between them. CDR3 region: CASSQPEAPGETQYF. CDR3 nucleotide sequence: TGTGCCAGCAGCCAACCCGAAGCCCCCGGAGAGACCCAGTACTTC.

V gene TRBV24-1 combines with J gene TRBJ2-1; unclear D gene. The V end lost 4 bases, the J end lost 8 bases, and 14 bases lay between the germline ends. CDR1 KGHDR and CDR2 SFDVKD come from the germline V gene. The CDR3 is made up of 14 amino acids. In DNA form, the CDR3 reads TGTGCCACCAGTGACCCTGGGCTCCCGCATGAGCAGTTCTTC. This codes for CATSDPGLPHEQFF.

CDR3 sequence: CASSRVASGNEQYF. In nucleotides, the CDR3 is TGTGCCAGCAGTCGCGTGGCTAGCGGGAACGAGCAGTACTTC. The V call is TRBV28, the J call TRBJ2-7; TRBD2 aligns across 9 bases. The germline V gene encodes CDR1 MDHEN and CDR2 SYDVKM. The CDR3 runs to 14 residues. J lost 5 bases, V lost 5 bases, and 7 bases had no gene match.

This rearrangement joins TRBV5-6 to TRBJ2-3; D ambiguous. The CDR3 spans 16 residues. The V gene's germline CDR1 is SGHDT and CDR2 YYEEEE. V dropped 5 bases and J dropped 0 bases, with 16 bases sitting between them. CDR3 region: CASSRYGLTSTDTQYF. The CDR3 region has the DNA TGTGCCAGCAGTCGCTACGGTCTTACTAGCACAGATACGCAGTATTTT.